This T cell receptor beta chain was identified in a study of T cells in Graves' hyperthyroidism and ophthalmopathy. Study-wide context: Blood from the periphery was taken at initial diagnosis, before any treatment.

Whole-study findings and limits: Blood also contained most expanded thyroid clonotypes above 0.001. Separation of ophthalmopathy from stable hyperthyroidism was achieved by a 13 V-J model. For ophthalmopathy, model prediction preceded onset by a median about 6.2 months.

There were TCR beta CDR3 regions amplified from RNA transcripts. HTBI primers were employed in a first-round RT-PCR of the TCR CDR3. TCRdb re-analysed the multiplex PCR reads in MiXCR, keeping a single row per CDR3 protein. The sample gives about 600,000 distinct CDR3 sequences, about a sixth of which show up once; around 3.3% is in the top ten. This clonotype was recorded many times. What it binds is not known. V lost 0 bases and J lost 0, with 11 bases in between. CDR3 length: 16 residues. Germline CDR1 is SGHVS and CDR2 is FNYEAQ. This receptor was taken from a woman aged 40 to 49 with Graves' ophthalmopathy. This chain connects TRBV7-6 to TRBJ1-1, with a tentative D call TRBD1 (6 bases). The sample comprised blood. CDR3 nucleotides: TGTGCCAGCAGCTTAGCCTCCGGGACAATGAACACTGAAGCTTTCTTT. Protein sequence: CASSLASGTMNTEAFF.